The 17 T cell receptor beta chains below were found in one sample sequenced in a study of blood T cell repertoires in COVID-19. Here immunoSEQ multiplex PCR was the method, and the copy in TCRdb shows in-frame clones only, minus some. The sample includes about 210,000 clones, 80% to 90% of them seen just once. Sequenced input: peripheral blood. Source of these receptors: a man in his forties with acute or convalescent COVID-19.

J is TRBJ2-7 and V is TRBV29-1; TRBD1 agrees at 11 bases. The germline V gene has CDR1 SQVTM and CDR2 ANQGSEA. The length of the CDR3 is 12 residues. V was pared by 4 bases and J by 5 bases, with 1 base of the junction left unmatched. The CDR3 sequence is CSVGDRGNEQYF. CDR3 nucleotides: TGCAGCGTTGGGGACAGGGGGAACGAGCAGTACTTC.

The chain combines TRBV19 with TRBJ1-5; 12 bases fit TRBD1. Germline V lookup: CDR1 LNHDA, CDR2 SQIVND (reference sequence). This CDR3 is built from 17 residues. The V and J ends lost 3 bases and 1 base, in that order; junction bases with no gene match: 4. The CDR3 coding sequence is TGTGCCAGTAGTATTGGGACAGGGGGCTGGAGCAATCAGCCCCAGCATTTT. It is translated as CASSIGTGGWSNQPQHF.

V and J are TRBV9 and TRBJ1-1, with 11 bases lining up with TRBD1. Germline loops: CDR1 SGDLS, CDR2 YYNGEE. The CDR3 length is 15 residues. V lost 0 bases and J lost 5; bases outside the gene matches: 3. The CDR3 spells CASSVEGQGVTEAFF. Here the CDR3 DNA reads TGTGCCAGCAGCGTAGAGGGACAGGGGGTGACTGAAGCTTTCTTT.

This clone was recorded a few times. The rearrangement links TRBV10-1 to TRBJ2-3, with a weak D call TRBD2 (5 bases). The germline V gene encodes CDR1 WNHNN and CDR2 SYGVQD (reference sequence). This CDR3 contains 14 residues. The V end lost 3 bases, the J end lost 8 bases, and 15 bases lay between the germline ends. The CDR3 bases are TGCGCCAGCAGTGATCTCGTGGGCGCGGGTACGCAGTATTTT. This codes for CASSDLVGAGTQYF.

The CDR3: CASSPGQGETQYF. The CDR3 DNA reads as TGTGCCAGCAGCCCAGGACAGGGAGAGACCCAGTACTTC. The genes are TRBV12-3 or TRBV12-4 and TRBJ2-5; 8 bases line up with TRBD1. The CDR3 length is 13 residues. The V gene end was trimmed by 6 bases and the J gene end by 4 bases; junction bases not matched to a gene: 4.

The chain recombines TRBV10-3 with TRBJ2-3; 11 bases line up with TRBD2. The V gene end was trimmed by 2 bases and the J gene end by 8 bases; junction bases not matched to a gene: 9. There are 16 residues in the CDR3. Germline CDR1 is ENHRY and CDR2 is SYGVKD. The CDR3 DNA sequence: TGTGCCATCAGTGAGCCCCGGGCGACTAGCGGGGTTACGCAGTATTTT. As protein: CAISEPRATSGVTQYF.

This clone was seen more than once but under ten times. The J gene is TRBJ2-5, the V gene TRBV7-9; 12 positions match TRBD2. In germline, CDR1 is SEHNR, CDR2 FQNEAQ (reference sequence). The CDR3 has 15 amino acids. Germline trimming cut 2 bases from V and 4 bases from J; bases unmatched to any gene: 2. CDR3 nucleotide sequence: TGTGCCAGCAGCTTACGGGGACTAGCGGGAGAGACCCAGTACTTC. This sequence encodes CASSLRGLAGETQYF. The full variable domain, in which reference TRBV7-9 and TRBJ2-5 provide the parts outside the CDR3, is DTGVSQNPRHKITKRGQNVTFRCDPISEHNRLYWYRQTLGQGPEFLTYFQNEAQLEKSRLLSDRFSAERPKGSFSTLEIQRTEQGDSAMYLCASSLRGLAGETQYFGPGTRLLVL.

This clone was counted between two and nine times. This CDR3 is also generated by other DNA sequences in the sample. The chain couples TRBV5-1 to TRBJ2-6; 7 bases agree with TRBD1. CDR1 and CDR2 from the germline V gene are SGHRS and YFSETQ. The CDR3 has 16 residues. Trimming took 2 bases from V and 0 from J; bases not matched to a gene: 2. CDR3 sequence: CASSLQGSSGANVLTF. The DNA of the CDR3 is TGCGCCAGCAGCTTACAGGGGAGCTCTGGGGCCAACGTCCTGACTTTC.

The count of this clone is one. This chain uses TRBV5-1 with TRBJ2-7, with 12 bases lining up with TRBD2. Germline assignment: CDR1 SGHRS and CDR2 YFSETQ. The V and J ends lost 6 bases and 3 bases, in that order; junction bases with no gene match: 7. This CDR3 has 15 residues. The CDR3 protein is CASKSGTSGLYEQYF. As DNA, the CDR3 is TGCGCCAGCAAATCCGGGACTAGCGGGCTCTACGAGCAGTACTTC.

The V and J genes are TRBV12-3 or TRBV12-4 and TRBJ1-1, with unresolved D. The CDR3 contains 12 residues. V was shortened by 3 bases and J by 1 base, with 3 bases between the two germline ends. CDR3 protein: CASSFRNTEAFF. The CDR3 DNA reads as TGTGCCAGCAGTTTCCGGAACACTGAAGCTTTCTTT.

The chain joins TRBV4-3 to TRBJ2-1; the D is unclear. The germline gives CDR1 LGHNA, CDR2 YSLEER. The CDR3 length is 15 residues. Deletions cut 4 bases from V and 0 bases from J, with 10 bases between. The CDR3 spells CASSLRTPSYNEQFF. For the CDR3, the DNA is TGCGCCAGCAGCCTAAGAACACCCTCCTACAATGAGCAGTTCTTC.

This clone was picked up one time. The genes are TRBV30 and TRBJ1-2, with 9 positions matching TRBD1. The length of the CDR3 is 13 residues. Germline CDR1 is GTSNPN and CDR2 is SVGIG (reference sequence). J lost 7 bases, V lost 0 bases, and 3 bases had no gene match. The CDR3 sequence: CAWSVQGAGGYTF. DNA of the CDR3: TGTGCCTGGAGTGTACAGGGGGCTGGTGGCTACACCTTC.

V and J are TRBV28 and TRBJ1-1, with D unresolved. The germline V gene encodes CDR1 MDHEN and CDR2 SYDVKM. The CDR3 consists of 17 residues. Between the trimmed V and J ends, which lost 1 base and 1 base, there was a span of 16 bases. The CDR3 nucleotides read TGTGCCAGCAGTTTATCCCCTTTGTTGTATCGGAACACTGAAGCTTTCTTT. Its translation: CASSLSPLLYRNTEAFF. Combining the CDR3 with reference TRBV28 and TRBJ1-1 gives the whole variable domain DVKVTQSSRYLVKRTGEKVFLECVQDMDHENMFWYRQDPGLGLRLIYFSYDVKMKEKGDIPEGYSVSREKKERFSLILESASTNQTSMYLCASSLSPLLYRNTEAFFGQGTRLTVV.

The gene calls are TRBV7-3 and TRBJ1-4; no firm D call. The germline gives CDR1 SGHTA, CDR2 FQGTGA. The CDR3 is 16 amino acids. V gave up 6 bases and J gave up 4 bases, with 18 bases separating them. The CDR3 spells CASSRARRGGNEKLFF. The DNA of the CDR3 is TGTGCCAGCAGTCGGGCCAGACGTGGAGGTAATGAAAAACTGTTTTTT.

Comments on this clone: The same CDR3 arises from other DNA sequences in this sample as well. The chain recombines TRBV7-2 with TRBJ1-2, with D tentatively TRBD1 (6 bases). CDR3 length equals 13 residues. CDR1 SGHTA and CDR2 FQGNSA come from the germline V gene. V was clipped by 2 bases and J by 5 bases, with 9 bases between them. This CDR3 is CASSLSGDYGYTF. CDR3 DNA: TGTGCCAGCAGCTTATCAGGGGATTATGGCTACACCTTC.

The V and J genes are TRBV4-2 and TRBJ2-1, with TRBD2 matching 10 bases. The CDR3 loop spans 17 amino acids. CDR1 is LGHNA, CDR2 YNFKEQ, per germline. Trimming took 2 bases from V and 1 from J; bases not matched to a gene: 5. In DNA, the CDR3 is TGTGCCAGCAGCCAACTCCTAGCGGGAGTGTCCTACAATGAGCAGTTCTTC. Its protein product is CASSQLLAGVSYNEQFF.

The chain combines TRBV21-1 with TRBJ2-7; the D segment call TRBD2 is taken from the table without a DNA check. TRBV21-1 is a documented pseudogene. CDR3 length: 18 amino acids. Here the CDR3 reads CASSNVPGLAGGPVKQYF. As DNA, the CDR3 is TGTGCCAGCAGCAACGTCCCGGGACTAGCGGGAGGGCCGGTGAAGCAGTACTTC.